This entry concerns a single TCR beta chain. This sample is part of a study of blood T cell repertoires in COVID-19. Study summary: Italy, Spain and the United States were the sources of the convalescent and acute COVID-19 samples.

V shed 1 base and J shed 6 bases, with 7 bases lying between them. Germline assignment: CDR1 SGHTA and CDR2 FQGTGA. The CDR3 totals 13 residues. Libraries were prepared by immunoSEQ multiplex PCR; TCRdb keeps only in-frame clonotypes and omits some of them. Seen here are around 94,000 clones, roughly 84% observed once, and the top ten hold approximately 6.5%. V gene TRBV7-3 combines with J gene TRBJ2-1, with D possibly TRBD1 on 5 matching bases. Sequenced: peripheral blood. This clonotype originated in a man aged 55 to 70 with acute or convalescent COVID-19. This CDR3 is CASSLSRGNEQFF. DNA of the CDR3: TGTGCCAGCAGCTTAAGTAGGGGCAATGAGCAGTTCTTC.